Listed below are T cell receptor beta chains from one sample, sequenced in a study of blood T cell repertoires in COVID-19. The repertoire was sequenced with immunoSEQ multiplex PCR; TCRdb's copy has only in-frame clones and lacks some. The data hold some 330,000 clones, with roughly nine tenths observed a single time. The sequenced sample consisted of peripheral blood. These receptors came from a woman aged 25 to 39 with COVID-19, enrolled during active disease. The CDR3 runs from the conserved cysteine through the conserved F or W. The D gene is left open where the match is weak. Size values are once, few and many counts, or a class for expanded clones, and some rows have none.

>NA|NA|TRBJ2-1|13|TRBV28
CASSFTLGGEQFF
TGTGCCAGCAGTTTCACATTGGGGGGTGAGCAGTTCTTC
>TRBD2|NA|TRBJ2-5|15|TRBV18
CASSPNSGVQETQYF
TGTGCCAGCTCACCCAATAGCGGGGTCCAGGAGACCCAGTACTTC
>NA|few|TRBJ2-3|18|TRBV7-9
CASSLQGFRSLLTDTQYF
TGTGCCAGCAGTTTACAGGGTTTCCGGTCCTTACTCACAGATACGCAGTATTTT
>NA|once|TRBJ2-7|13|TRBV5-6
CASSFGGTYEQYF
TGTGCCAGCAGCTTCGGGGGTACCTACGAGCAGTACTTC
>NA|NA|TRBJ1-2|11|TRBV20-1
CSASPRGGYTF
TGCAGTGCTAGCCCAAGGGGCGGCTACACCTTC
>NA|NA|TRBJ2-7|12|TRBV19
CASSQGTYEQYF
TGTGCCAGTAGTCAGGGAACCTACGAGCAGTACTTC
>NA|NA|TRBJ1-1|15|TRBV7-2
CASSSRVSPAAEAFF
TGTGCCAGCAGCTCGCGTGTGAGCCCCGCCGCTGAAGCTTTCTTT
>NA|NA|TRBJ1-1|11|TRBV6-5
CASSQGTEAFF
TGTGCCAGCAGTCAGGGGACTGAAGCTTTCTTT
>TRBD1|NA|TRBJ2-7|15|TRBV9
CASSVGWDSLYEQYF
TGTGCCAGCAGCGTAGGGTGGGACAGCCTCTACGAGCAGTACTTC
>TRBD1|NA|TRBJ2-1|14|TRBV4-2
CASSHKTGDNEQFF
TGTGCCAGCAGCCACAAAACAGGGGACAATGAGCAGTTCTTC
>TRBD2|NA|TRBJ2-3|16|TRBV5-1
CASSFGTSGGSDTQYF
TGCGCCAGCAGCTTCGGGACTAGCGGGGGGTCAGATACGCAGTATTTT
>TRBD1|NA|TRBJ1-2|13|TRBV5-1
CASSSTGAYGYTF
TGCGCCAGCAGCTCAACAGGGGCATATGGCTACACCTTC
>TRBD1|few|TRBJ1-2|14|TRBV7-8
CASSTDRGSYGYTF
TGTGCCAGCAGCACGGACAGGGGAAGCTATGGCTACACCTTC
>NA|NA|TRBJ1-2|14|TRBV18
CASSPVRVTYGYTF
TGTGCCAGCTCACCAGTCAGGGTCACCTATGGCTACACCTTC
>NA|NA|TRBJ1-1|15|TRBV27
CASSLMVGGGTEAFF
TGTGCCAGCAGTTTGATGGTCGGGGGTGGCACTGAAGCTTTCTTT
>TRBD2|NA|TRBJ2-1|16|TRBV3-1/TRBV3-2
CASSSRLAGAHNEQFF
TGTGCCAGCAGCTCCCGACTAGCGGGGGCCCACAATGAGCAGTTCTTC
>TRBD2|NA|TRBJ2-3|14|TRBV29-1
CSVRGGRGADTQYF
TGCAGCGTTCGGGGGGGCAGAGGGGCAGATACGCAGTATTTT
>NA|NA|TRBJ2-1|16|TRBV28
CASSARGLPSDNEQFF
TGTGCCAGCAGTGCCAGGGGTTTACCCTCCGACAATGAGCAGTTCTTC
>NA|once|TRBJ1-6|17|TRBV14
CASSLISGSSYNSPLHF
TGTGCCAGCAGCCTGATAAGTGGCAGCTCCTATAATTCACCCCTCCACTTT